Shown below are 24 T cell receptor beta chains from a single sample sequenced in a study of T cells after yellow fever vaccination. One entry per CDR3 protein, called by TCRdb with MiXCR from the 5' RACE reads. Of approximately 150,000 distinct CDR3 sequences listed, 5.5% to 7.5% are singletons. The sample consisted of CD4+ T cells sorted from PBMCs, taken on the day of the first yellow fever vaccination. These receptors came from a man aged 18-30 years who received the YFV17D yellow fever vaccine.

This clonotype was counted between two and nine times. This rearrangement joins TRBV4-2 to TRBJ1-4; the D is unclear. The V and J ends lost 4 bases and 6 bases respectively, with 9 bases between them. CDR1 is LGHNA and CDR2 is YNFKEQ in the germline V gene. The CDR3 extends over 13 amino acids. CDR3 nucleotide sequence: TGTGCCAGCAGCCTTCATGGGGATGAAAAACTGTTTTTT. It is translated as CASSLHGDEKLFF.

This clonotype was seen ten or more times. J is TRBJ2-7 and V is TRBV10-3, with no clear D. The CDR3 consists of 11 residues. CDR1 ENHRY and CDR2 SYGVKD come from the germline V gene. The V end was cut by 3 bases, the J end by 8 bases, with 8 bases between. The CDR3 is CAISDGLQQYF. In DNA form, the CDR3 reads TGTGCCATCAGTGACGGTTTGCAGCAGTACTTC.

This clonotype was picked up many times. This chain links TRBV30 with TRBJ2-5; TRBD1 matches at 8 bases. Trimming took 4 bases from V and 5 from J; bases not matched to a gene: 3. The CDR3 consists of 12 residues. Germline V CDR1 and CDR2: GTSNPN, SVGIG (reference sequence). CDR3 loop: CAWTGGDETQYF. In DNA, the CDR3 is TGTGCCTGGACAGGGGGCGATGAGACCCAGTACTTC.

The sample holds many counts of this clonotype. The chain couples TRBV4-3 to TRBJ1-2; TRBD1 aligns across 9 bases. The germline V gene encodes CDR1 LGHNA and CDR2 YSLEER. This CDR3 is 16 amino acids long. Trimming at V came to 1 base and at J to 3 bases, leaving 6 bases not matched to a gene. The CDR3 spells CASSQVLDRGDYGYTF. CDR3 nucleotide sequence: TGCGCCAGCAGCCAAGTCCTGGACAGGGGCGACTATGGCTACACCTTC.

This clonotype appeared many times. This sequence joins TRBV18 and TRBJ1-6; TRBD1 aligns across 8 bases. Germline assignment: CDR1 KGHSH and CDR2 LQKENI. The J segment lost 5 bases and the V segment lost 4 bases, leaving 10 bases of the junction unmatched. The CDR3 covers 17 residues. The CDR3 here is CASSRPGGRGDNSPLHF. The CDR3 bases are TGTGCCAGCTCACGACCAGGGGGCCGTGGGGATAATTCACCCCTCCACTTT.

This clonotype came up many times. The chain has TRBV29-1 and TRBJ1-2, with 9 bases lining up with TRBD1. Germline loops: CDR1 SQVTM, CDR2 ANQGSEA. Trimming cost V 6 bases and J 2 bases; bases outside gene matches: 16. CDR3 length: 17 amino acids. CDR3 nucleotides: TGCAGCGTCCCTCGGTGGGGACAGGGCGTTTCGAACTATGGCTACACCTTC. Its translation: CSVPRWGQGVSNYGYTF.

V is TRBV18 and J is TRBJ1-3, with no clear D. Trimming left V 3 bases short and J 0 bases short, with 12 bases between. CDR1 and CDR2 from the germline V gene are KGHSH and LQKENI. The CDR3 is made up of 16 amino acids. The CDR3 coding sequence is TGTGCCAGCTCACCGGGAGGTGAAAGCTCTGGAAACACCATATATTTT. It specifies CASSPGGESSGNTIYF.

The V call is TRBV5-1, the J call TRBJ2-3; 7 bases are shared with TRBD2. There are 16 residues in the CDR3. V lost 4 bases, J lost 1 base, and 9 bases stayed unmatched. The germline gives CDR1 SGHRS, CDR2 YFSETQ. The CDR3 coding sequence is TGCGCCAGCAGCCTGGCAGTGGCGGGGGGCACAGATACGCAGTATTTT. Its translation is CASSLAVAGGTDTQYF.

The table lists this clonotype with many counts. In nucleotides, the CDR3 is TGCAGCGCCGGTGGCGGAAGGGGAGATACGCAGTATTTT. Amino acid sequence: CSAGGGRGDTQYF. The chain links TRBV29-1 to TRBJ2-3; tentative D call: TRBD1 (5 bases). The germline CDR1 and CDR2 sequences are SQVTM and ANQGSEA. The CDR3 is made up of 13 amino acids. V was pared by 7 bases and J by 5 bases, with 16 bases between.

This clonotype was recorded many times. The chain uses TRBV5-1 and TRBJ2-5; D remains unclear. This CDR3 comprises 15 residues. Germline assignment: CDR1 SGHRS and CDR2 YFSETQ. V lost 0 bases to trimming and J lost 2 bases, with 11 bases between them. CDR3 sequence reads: CASSLARLTQETQYF. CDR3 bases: TGCGCCAGCAGCTTGGCCAGGCTCACGCAAGAGACCCAGTACTTC.

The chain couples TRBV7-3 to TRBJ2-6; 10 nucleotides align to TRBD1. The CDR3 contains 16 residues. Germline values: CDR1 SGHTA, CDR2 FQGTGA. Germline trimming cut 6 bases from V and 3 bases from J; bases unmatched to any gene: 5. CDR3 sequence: CASRRQGADGANVLTF. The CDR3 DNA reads TGTGCCAGCAGACGACAGGGGGCTGATGGGGCCAACGTCCTGACTTTC.

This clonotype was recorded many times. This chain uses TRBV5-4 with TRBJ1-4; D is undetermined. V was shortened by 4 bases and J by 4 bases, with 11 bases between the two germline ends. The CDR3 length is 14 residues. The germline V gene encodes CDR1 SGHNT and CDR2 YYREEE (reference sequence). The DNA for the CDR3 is TGTGCCAGCAGCAAAGGAGGCGGTAATGAAAAACTGTTTTTT. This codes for CASSKGGGNEKLFF.

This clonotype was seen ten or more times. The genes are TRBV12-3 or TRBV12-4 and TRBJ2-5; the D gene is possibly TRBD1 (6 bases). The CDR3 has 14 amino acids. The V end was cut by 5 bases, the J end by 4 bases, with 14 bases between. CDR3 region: CASSPPDRVETQYF. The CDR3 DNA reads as TGTGCCAGCAGTCCGCCGGACAGAGTAGAGACCCAGTACTTC.

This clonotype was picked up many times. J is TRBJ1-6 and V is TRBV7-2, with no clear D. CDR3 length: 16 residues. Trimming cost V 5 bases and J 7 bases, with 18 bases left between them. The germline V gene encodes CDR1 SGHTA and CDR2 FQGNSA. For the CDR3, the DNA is TGTGCCAGCAGCACAAGCGGGGTATTGGCAAATTCACCCCTCCACTTT. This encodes CASSTSGVLANSPLHF.

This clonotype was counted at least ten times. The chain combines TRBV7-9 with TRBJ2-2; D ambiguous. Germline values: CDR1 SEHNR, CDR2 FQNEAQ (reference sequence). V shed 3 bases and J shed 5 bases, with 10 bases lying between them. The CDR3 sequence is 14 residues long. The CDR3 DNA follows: TGTGCCAGCAGCTTGGTCCTTATGACCGGGGAGCTGTTTTTT. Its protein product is CASSLVLMTGELFF.

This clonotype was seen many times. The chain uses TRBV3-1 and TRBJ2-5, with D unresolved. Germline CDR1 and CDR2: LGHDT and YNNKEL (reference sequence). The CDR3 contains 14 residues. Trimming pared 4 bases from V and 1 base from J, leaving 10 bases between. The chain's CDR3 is CASSPLGPQETQYF. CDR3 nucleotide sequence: TGTGCCAGCAGCCCCTTAGGGCCCCAAGAGACCCAGTACTTC.

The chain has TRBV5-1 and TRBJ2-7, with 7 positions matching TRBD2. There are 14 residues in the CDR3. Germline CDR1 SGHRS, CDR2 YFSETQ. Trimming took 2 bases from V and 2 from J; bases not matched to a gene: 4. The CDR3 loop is CASSFWGGAYEQYF. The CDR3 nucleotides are TGCGCCAGCAGCTTCTGGGGGGGGGCCTACGAGCAGTACTTC.

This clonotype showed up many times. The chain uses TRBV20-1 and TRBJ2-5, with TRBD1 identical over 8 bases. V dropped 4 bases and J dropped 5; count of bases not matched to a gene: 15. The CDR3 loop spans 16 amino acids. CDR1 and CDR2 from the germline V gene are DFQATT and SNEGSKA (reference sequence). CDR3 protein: CSATSWTGRVGETQYF. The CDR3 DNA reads TGCAGTGCTACTTCATGGACAGGGAGAGTGGGGGAGACCCAGTACTTC.

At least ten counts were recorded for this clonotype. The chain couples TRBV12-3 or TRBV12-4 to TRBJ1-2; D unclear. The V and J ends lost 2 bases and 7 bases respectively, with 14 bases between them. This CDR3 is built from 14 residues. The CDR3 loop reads CASSLLWGMGGYTF. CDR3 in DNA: TGTGCCAGCAGTTTACTCTGGGGAATGGGTGGCTACACCTTC.

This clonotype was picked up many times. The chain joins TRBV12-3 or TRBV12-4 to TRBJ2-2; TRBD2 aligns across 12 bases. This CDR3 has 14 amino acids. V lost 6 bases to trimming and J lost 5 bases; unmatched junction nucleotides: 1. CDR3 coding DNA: TGTGCCAGCAGGCTAGCGGGGGGGACCGGGGAGCTGTTTTTT. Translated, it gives CASRLAGGTGELFF.

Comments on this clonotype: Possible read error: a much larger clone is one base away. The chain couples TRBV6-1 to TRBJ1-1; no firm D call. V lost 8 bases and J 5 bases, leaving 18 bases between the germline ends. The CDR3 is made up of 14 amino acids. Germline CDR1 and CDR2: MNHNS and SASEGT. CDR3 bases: TGTGCCAGCTTTTGGGGTGTAGGCGGAACTGAAGCTTTCTTT. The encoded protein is CASFWGVGGTEAFF.

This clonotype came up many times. CDR3 DNA: TGCAGCGGTTATGCGGGGATACGGGGGACCCAGTACTTC. Amino acids: CSGYAGIRGTQYF. The chain recombines TRBV29-1 with TRBJ2-5, with TRBD2 as a possible D gene (6 bases). The germline V gene encodes CDR1 SQVTM and CDR2 ANQGSEA. The CDR3 runs 13 residues. The V gene lost 7 bases and the J gene lost 7 bases, with 19 bases spanning the gap.

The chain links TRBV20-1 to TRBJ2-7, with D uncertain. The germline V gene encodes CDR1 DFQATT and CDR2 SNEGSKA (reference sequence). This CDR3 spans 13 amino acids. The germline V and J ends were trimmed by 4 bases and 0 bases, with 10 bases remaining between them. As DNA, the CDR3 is TGCAGTGCTATCGCGCCACCCTCCTACGAGCAGTACTTC. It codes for CSAIAPPSYEQYF.

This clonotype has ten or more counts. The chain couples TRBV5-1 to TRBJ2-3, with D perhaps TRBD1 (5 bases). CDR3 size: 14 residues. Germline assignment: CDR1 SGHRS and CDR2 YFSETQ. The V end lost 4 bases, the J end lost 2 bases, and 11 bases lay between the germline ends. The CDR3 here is CASSPQGFTDTQYF. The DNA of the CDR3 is TGCGCCAGCAGCCCTCAGGGCTTCACAGATACGCAGTATTTT. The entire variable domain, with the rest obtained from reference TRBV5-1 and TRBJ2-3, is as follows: KAGVTQTPRYLIKTRGQQVTLSCSPISGHRSVSWYQQTPGQGLQFLFEYFSETQRNKGNFPGRFSGRQFSNSRSEMNVSTLELGDSALYLCASSPQGFTDTQYFGPGTRLTVL.